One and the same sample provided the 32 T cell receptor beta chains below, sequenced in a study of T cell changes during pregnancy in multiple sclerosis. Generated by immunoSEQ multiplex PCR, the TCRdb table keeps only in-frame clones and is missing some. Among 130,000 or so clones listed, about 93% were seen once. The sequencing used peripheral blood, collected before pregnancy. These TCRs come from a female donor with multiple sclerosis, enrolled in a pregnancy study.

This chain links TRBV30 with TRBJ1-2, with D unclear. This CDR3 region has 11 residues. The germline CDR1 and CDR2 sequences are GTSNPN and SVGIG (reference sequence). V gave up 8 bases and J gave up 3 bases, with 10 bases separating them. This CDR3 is CAATLDYGYTF. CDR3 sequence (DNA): TGTGCCGCTACCTTGGACTATGGCTACACCTTC.

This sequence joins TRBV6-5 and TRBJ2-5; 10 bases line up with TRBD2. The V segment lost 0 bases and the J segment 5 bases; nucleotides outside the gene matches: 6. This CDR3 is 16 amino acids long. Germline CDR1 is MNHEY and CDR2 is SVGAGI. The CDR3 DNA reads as TGTGCCAGCAGTTACTCAGCGGGGGGGCTGGGCGAGACCCAGTACTTC. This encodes CASSYSAGGLGETQYF.

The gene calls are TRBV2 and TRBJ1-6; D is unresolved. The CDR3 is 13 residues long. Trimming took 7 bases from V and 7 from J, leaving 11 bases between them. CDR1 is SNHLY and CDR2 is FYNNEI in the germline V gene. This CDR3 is CASTGLGNSPLHF. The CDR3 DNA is TGTGCCAGCACCGGACTGGGGAATTCACCCCTCCACTTT.

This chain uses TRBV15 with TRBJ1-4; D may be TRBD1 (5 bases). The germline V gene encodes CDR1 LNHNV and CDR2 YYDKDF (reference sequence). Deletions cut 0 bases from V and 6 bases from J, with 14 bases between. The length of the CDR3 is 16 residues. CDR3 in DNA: TGTGCCACCAGCAGAGATGGGAGGGGTTGGGATGAAAAACTGTTTTTT. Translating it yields CATSRDGRGWDEKLFF. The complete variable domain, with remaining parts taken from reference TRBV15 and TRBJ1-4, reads DAMVIQNPRYQVTQFGKPVTLSCSQTLNHNVMYWYQQKSSQAPKLLFHYYDKDFNNEADTPDNFQSRRPNTSFCFLDIRSPGLGDTAMYLCATSRDGRGWDEKLFFGSGTQLSVL.

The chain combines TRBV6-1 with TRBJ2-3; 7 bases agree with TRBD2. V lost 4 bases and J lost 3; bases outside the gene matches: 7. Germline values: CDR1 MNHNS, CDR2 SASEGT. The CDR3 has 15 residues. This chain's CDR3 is CASSGGTTGTDTQYF. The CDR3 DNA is TGTGCCAGCAGTGGGGGGACTACGGGAACAGATACGCAGTATTTT.

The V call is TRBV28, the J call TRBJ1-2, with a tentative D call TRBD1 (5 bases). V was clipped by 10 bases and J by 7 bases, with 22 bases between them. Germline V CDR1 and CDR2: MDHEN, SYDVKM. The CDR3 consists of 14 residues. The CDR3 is CAIPLGGRLRGYTF. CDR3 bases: TGTGCCATCCCCCTGGGGGGAAGGTTGCGTGGCTACACCTTC.

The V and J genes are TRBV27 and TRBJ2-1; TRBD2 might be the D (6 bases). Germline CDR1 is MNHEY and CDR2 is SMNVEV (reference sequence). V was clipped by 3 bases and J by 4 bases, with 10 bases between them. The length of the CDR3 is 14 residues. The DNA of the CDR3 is TGTGCCAGCAGTTTGGCAGGGAGGTACAATGAGCAGTTCTTC. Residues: CASSLAGRYNEQFF.

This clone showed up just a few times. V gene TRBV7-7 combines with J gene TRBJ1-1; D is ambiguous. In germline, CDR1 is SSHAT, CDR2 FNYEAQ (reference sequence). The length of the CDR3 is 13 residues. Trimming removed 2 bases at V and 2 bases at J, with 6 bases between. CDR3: CASSLLPNTEAFF. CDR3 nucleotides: TGTGCCAGCAGCTTACTCCCCAACACTGAAGCTTTCTTT.

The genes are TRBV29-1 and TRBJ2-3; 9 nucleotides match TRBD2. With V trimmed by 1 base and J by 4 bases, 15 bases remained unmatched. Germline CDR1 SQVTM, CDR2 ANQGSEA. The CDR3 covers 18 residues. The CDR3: CSVEVWAGGDERSDTQYF. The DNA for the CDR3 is TGCAGCGTTGAAGTCTGGGCGGGGGGGGACGAGAGGTCAGATACGCAGTATTTT.

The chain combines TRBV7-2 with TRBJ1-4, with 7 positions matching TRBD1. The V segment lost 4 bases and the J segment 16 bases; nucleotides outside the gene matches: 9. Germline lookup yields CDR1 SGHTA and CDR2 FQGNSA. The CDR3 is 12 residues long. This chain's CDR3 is CASSSPDRAPFF. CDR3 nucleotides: TGTGCCAGCAGCTCCCCAGACAGGGCTCCGTTTTTT.

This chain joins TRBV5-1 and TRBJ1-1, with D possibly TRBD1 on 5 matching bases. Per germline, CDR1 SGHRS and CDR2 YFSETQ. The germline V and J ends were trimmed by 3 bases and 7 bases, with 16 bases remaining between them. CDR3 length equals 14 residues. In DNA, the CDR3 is TGCGCCAGCAGCTCGTCGATAGAAAGGGGTGAAGCTTTCTTT. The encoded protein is CASSSSIERGEAFF.

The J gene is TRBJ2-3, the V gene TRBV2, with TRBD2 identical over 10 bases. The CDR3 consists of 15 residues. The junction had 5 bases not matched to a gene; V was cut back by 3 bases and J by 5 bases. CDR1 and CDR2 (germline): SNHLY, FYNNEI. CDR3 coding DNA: TGTGCCAGCAGTGATCTAGCGGGGGTTCAAGATACGCAGTATTTT. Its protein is CASSDLAGVQDTQYF.

The CDR3 DNA follows: TGTGCCAGCAGCTTGGATCAGGGGTTCTACGAGCAGTACTTC. Its translation is CASSLDQGFYEQYF. V is TRBV5-4 and J is TRBJ2-7, with D possibly being TRBD1 (6 bases). Per the germline V gene, CDR1 is SGHNT and CDR2 is YYREEE (reference sequence). Trimming took 0 bases from V and 3 from J, leaving 10 bases between them. This CDR3 region has 14 residues. Combining the CDR3 with reference TRBV5-4 and TRBJ2-7 gives the whole variable domain ETGVTQSPTHLIKTRGQQVTLRCSSQSGHNTVSWYQQALGQGPQFIFQYYREEENGRGNFPPRFSGLQFPNYSSELNVNALELDDSALYLCASSLDQGFYEQYFGPGTRLTVT.

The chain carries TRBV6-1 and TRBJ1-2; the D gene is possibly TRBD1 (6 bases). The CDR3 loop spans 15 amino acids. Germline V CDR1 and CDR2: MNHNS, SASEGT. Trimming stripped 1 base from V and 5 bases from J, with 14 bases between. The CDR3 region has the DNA TGTGCCAGCAGTGAAGGCGTGACAGGACGGTATGGCTACACCTTC. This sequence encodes CASSEGVTGRYGYTF.

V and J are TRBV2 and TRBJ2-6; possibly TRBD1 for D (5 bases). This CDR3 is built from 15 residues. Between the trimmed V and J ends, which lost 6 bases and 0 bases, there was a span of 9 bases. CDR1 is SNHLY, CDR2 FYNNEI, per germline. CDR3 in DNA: TGTGCCAGCAGCCAGACAGTCTCTGGGGCCAACGTCCTGACTTTC. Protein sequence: CASSQTVSGANVLTF. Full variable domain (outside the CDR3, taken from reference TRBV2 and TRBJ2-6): EPEVTQTPSHQVTQMGQEVILRCVPISNHLYFYWYRQILGQKVEFLVSFYNNEISEKSEIFDDQFSVERPDGSNFTLKIRSTKLEDSAMYFCASSQTVSGANVLTFGAGSRLTVL.

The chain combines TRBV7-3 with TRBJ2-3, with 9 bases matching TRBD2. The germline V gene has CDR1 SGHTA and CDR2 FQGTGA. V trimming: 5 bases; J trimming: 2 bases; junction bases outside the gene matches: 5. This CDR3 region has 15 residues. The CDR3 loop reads CASSPGTSLTDTQYF. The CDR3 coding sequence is TGTGCCAGCAGCCCCGGGACTAGCCTCACAGATACGCAGTATTTT.

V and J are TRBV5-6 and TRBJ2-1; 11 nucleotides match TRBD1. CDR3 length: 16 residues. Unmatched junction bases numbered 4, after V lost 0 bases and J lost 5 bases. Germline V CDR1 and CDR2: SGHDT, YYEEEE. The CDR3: CASSLGGTGGNNEQFF. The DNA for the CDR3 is TGTGCCAGCAGCTTGGGCGGGACAGGGGGTAACAATGAGCAGTTCTTC.

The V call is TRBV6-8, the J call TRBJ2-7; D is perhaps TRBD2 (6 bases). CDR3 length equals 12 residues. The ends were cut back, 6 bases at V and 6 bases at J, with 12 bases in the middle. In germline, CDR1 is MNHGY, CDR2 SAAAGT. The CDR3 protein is CASRALAREQYF. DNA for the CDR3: TGTGCCAGCAGGGCCCTAGCGCGCGAGCAGTACTTC.

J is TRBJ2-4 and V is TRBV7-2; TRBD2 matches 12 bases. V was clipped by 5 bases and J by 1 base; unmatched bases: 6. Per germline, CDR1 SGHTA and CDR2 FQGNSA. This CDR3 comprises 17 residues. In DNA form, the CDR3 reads TGTGCCAGCAGCCTCAGCCTAGCGGGAGGGGCCAAAAACATTCAGTACTTC. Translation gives CASSLSLAGGAKNIQYF.

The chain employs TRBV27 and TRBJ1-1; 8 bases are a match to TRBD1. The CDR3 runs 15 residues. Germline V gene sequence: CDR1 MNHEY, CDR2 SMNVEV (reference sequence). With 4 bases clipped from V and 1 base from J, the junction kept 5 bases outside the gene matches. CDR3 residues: CASSSTDRANTEAFF. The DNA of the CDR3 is TGTGCCAGCAGTTCTACGGACAGGGCGAACACTGAAGCTTTCTTT.

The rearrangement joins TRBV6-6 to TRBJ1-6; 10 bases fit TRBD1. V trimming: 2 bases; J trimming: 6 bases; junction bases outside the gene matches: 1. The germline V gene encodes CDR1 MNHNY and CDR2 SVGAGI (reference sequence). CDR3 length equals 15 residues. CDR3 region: CASSYDRGPNSPLHF. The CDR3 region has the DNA TGTGCCAGCAGTTACGACAGGGGGCCTAATTCACCCCTCCACTTT.

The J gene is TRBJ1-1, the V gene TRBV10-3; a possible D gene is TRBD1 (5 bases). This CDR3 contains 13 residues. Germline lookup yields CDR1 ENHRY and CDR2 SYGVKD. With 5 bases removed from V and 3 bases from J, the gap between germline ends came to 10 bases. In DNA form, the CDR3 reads TGTGCCATCAGTAAGAAAGGGGACACTGAAGCTTTCTTT. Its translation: CAISKKGDTEAFF.

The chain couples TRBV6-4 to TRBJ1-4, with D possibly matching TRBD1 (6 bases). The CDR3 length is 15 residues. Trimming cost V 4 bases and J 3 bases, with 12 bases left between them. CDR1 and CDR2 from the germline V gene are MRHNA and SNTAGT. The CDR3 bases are TGTGCCAGCAGTGCCCTCAGGGGACCTAATGAAAAACTGTTTTTT. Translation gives CASSALRGPNEKLFF.

The CDR3 loop is CASSLGGADTQYF. The CDR3 DNA follows: TGTGCCAGCAGCTTGGGGGGGGCAGATACGCAGTATTTT. The rearrangement uses TRBV5-5 and TRBJ2-3; perhaps TRBD2 as D (6 bases). Per germline, CDR1 SGHKS and CDR2 YYEKEE (reference sequence). V gave up 0 bases and J gave up 4 bases, with 6 bases separating them. This CDR3 is built from 13 residues.

CDR3 nucleotides: TGTGCCAGCAGCTTAGGAGGGCAAGAGACCCAGTACTTC. This sequence encodes CASSLGGQETQYF. This sequence joins TRBV7-9 and TRBJ2-5; D perhaps matches TRBD2 (5 bases). The V and J ends lost 1 base and 2 bases respectively, with 5 bases between them. This CDR3 region has 13 residues. Per the germline V gene, CDR1 is SEHNR and CDR2 is FQNEAQ (reference sequence).

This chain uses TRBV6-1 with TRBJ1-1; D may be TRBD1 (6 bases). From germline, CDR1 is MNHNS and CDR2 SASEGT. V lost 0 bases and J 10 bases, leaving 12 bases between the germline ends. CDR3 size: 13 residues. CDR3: CASSEAGGRGAFF. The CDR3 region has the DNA TGTGCCAGCAGTGAAGCGGGTGGCAGGGGAGCTTTCTTT.

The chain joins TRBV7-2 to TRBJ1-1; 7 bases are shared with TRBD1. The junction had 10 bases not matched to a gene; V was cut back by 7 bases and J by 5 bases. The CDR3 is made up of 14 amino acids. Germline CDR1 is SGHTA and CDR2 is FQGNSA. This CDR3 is CASTADRSQTEAFF. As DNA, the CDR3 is TGTGCCAGCACCGCGGACAGGTCTCAAACTGAAGCTTTCTTT.

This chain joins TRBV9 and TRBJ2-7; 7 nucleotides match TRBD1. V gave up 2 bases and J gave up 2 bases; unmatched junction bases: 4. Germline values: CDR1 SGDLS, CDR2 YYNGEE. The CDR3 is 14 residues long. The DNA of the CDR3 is TGTGCCAGCAGCGTCGGGACAGACACCTACGAGCAGTACTTC. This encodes CASSVGTDTYEQYF.

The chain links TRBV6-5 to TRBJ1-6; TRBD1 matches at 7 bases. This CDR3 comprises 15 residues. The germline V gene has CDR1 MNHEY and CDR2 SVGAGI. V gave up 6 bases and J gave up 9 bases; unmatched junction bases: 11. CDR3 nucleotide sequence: TGTGCCAGCAGGGAACAGGGGATTAGTACTTCACCCCTCCACTTT. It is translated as CASREQGISTSPLHF.

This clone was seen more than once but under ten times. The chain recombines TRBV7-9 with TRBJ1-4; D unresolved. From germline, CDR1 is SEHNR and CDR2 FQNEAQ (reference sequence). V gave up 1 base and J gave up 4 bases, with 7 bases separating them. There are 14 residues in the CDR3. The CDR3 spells CASSLGRRNEKLFF. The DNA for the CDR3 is TGTGCCAGCAGCTTAGGGAGACGTAATGAAAAACTGTTTTTT.

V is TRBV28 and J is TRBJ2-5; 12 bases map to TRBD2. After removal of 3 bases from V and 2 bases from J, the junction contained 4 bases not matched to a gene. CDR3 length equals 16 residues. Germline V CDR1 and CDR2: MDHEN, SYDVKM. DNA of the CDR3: TGTGCCAGCAGTTTGGATCTAGCGGGAGGGCAAGAGACCCAGTACTTC. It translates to CASSLDLAGGQETQYF.

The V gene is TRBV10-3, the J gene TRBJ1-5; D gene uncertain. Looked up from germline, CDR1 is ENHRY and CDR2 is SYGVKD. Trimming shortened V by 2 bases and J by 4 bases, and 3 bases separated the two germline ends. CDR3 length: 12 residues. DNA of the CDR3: TGTGCCATCAGTGAGATAAATCAGCCCCAGCATTTT. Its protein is CAISEINQPQHF.